These 27 T cell receptor beta chains were all obtained from the same sample, sequenced in a study of tissue T cells after allogeneic stem cell transplantation. Produced via immunoSEQ multiplex PCR; TCRdb's table is partial and in-frame only. The sample has some 47,000 clones; 65% to 85% are singletons. The sample comprised sorted cells pooled from one or two spleens. All receptors derive from a pool of C57BL/6 mice in good health.

With respect to this clone: The genes are named according to mouse. The read ends 1 residue shy of where the CDR3 ends; the end is completed using the germline J gene. The gene calls are TRBV20 and TRBJ1-3; D is undetermined. Trimming removed 2 bases from V and 0 bases from J, with 5 bases in between. This CDR3 has 13 amino acids. CDR1 is GFQATS and CDR2 is STVNSAI in the germline V gene. CDR3 DNA (partial): TGTGGTGCTAGGCATCATTCTGGAAATACGCTCTAT. Protein product: CGARHHSGNTLY. The whole CDR3 protein reads CGARHHSGNTLYF.

Comments on this clone: Gene labels here are mouse ones. The sequence runs out 1 residue before the end of the CDR3; the remainder is reconstructed from the germline J gene. V usage is TRBV17 and J usage is TRBJ2-4, with 10 bases matching TRBD2. J was trimmed by 3 bases and V by 1 base; bases with no gene match: 4. The germline V gene encodes CDR1 MNHDT and CDR2 YYDKIL. CDR3 length: 16 residues. The DNA read from the CDR3 is TGTGCTAGCAGTAGAGGGCTGGGGGGGCGACAAAACACCTTGTAC. Residues: CASSRGLGGRQNTLY. The full CDR3 sequence reads CASSRGLGGRQNTLYF.

The table lists this clone with a few counts. Gene names refer to mouse genes. The CDR3 extends 1 residue past the end of the read, so its final part is completed from the germline J gene. This sequence joins TRBV13-3 and TRBJ2-7; 9 bases match TRBD2. J lost 0 bases, V lost 5 bases, and 3 bases had no gene match. This CDR3 is 14 amino acids long. Germline assignment: CDR1 NNHDY and CDR2 SYVADS. The CDR3 DNA, read in part, is TGTGCCAGCAGGCGACTGGGGGACTCCTATGAACAGTAC. It encodes CASRRLGDSYEQY. Given in full, the CDR3 is CASRRLGDSYEQYF.

A remark on this clone: Here the gene names and germline are mouse. Coverage ceases 1 residue before the CDR3 finishes, and the germline J gene fills in the end. The chain has TRBV31 and TRBJ2-5, with 12 positions matching TRBD1. V dropped 1 base and J dropped 5; count of bases not matched to a gene: 1. Germline assignment: CDR1 GKSSPN and CDR2 SITVG. The CDR3 is 14 amino acids. CDR3: CAWSPGQGADTQYF. The sequenced part of the CDR3 DNA is TGTGCCTGGAGTCCGGGACAGGGGGCAGACACCCAGTAC.

A remark on this clone: The gene names here belong to mouse. The CDR3 extends 1 residue past the end of the read, so its final part is completed from the germline J gene. This chain links TRBV31 with TRBJ2-7, with 9 bases aligning to TRBD2. The CDR3 loop spans 15 amino acids. Germline V CDR1 and CDR2: GKSSPN, SITVG. J was trimmed by 6 bases and V by 0 bases; bases with no gene match: 9. The sequenced CDR3 bases are TGTGCCTGGAGTCTAACGCCGGGACTGGGTTTTGAACAGTAC. This translates into CAWSLTPGLGFEQY. The CDR3 as a whole reads CAWSLTPGLGFEQYF. Variable domain in full (rest from reference TRBV31 and TRBJ2-7): AQTIHQWPVAEIKAVGSPLSLGCTIKGKSSPNLYWYWQATGGTLQQLFYSITVGQVESVVQLNLSASRPKDDQFILSTEKLLLSHSGFYLCAWSLTPGLGFEQYFGPGTRLTVL.

Details on this clone: Gene names denote mouse genes. The read gets to within 1 residue of the CDR3 end, and the germline J gene fills in the rest. The rearrangement links TRBV3 to TRBJ2-7; the match to TRBD1 covers 9 bases. The CDR3 covers 13 residues. Germline V gene sequence: CDR1 SNHLY, CDR2 FYNGKV (reference sequence). The junction had 3 bases not matched to a gene; V was cut back by 3 bases and J by 6 bases. The CDR3 sequence: CASSLGQGAEQYF. Partial CDR3 DNA: TGTGCCAGCAGCTTGGGACAGGGAGCTGAACAGTAC.

Turning to this clone: Each gene name is a mouse one. Read sequence stops 1 residue before the CDR3 end, and the germline J gene provides the missing end. The chain employs TRBV13-3 and TRBJ2-1, with a possible D match to TRBD1 (6 bases). V lost 5 bases to trimming and J lost 5 bases, with 8 bases between them. Germline CDR1 reads NNHDY; CDR2 reads SYVADS. The CDR3 runs 12 residues. This CDR3 is CASRDRDAEQFF. Incomplete CDR3 DNA: TGTGCCAGCAGGGACAGAGATGCTGAGCAGTTC.

As concerns this clone: Germline and genes: mouse. The CDR3 DNA, read in part, is TGTGCCAGCAACTCCGACCCTAGTCAAAACACCTTGTAC. Its translation is CASNSDPSQNTLY. The full-length CDR3 reads as CASNSDPSQNTLYF. V and J are TRBV19 and TRBJ2-4; D is uncertain. The sequence runs out 1 residue before the end of the CDR3; the remainder is reconstructed from the germline J gene. CDR1 is FNHDT and CDR2 is SITEND in the germline V gene (reference sequence). V was cut by 6 bases and J by 0 bases, with 11 bases left in between. The CDR3 has 14 amino acids.

Details on this clone: All gene names here are mouse names. The read is 1 residue too short to cover the CDR3 end, so that end is filled in from the germline J gene. V gene TRBV2 combines with J gene TRBJ1-4; 7 nucleotides line up with TRBD1. V dropped 0 bases and J dropped 5; count of bases not matched to a gene: 0. Germline values: CDR1 LGHNA, CDR2 YSYQKL. CDR3 length: 14 amino acids. The CDR3 sequence is CASSQDRGNERLFF. The CDR3 bases that were read are TGTGCCAGCAGCCAAGACAGGGGGAACGAAAGATTATTT.

Points on this clone: Gene and germline names: mouse. The read ends 1 residue shy of where the CDR3 ends; the end is completed using the germline J gene. The chain uses TRBV13-2 and TRBJ1-4, with D possibly being TRBD1 (5 bases). The germline CDR1 and CDR2 sequences are NNHNN and SYGAGS (reference sequence). The CDR3 covers 12 residues. V was cut by 5 bases and J by 4 bases, with 6 bases left in between. Partial CDR3 DNA: TGTGCCAGCGGAGACAGCAACGAAAGATTATTT. It codes for CASGDSNERLF. The whole CDR3 sequence reads CASGDSNERLFF.

This clone was observed once. Genes and germline are mouse. The CDR3 end is not reached by the read, which stops 1 residue before it; the germline J gene fills it in. The V gene is TRBV3, the J gene TRBJ2-5; 10 nucleotides align to TRBD2. With V trimmed by 4 bases and J by 1 base, 5 bases remained unmatched. The CDR3 is 16 residues long. CDR1 and CDR2 from the germline V gene are SNHLY and FYNGKV (reference sequence). CDR3 sequence: CASSSWTGGYQDTQYF. The CDR3 bases that were read are TGTGCCAGCAGCTCTTGGACTGGGGGATACCAAGACACCCAGTAC.

Notes on this clone: Here the gene names and germline are mouse. The observed sequence ends 1 residue before the CDR3 terminus, with the missing tail filled in from the germline J gene. The rearrangement joins TRBV29 to TRBJ2-2; 11 bases are shared with TRBD1. Trimming took 4 bases from V and 4 from J; bases not matched to a gene: 2. The CDR3 has 15 amino acids. The germline V gene encodes CDR1 MSHET and CDR2 SYDVDS. The covered CDR3 bases are TGTGCTAGCAGTTCCGGGACAGGGGGCACCGGGCAGCTCTAC. Translation gives CASSSGTGGTGQLY. The complete CDR3 sequence is CASSSGTGGTGQLYF.

Notes on this clone: The genes and germline here are from mouse. CDR3 DNA, as far as it was read: TGTGCCAGCTCTCTTCCGGGACAATCCTATGAACAGTAC. This gives the protein CASSLPGQSYEQY. The whole CDR3 protein is CASSLPGQSYEQYF. This chain uses TRBV12-1 with TRBJ2-7; D is possibly TRBD1 (6 bases). The read finishes 1 residue shy of the CDR3 end, and the germline J gene is used to complete it. CDR3 length: 14 residues. Germline-derived CDR1 and CDR2 are SGHSN and HYEKVE. V was pared by 1 base and J by 1 base, with 10 bases between.

A word on this clone: Gene labels here are mouse ones. Other DNA sequences in the sample encode the same CDR3. The CDR3 here is CASSQDRGRGERLFF. CDR3 bases read: TGTGCCAGCAGCCAGGACAGGGGGCGAGGCGAAAGATTATTT. The chain couples TRBV5 to TRBJ1-4; TRBD1 agrees at 11 bases. The CDR3 goes on 1 residue after the read ends, and that part is filled in from the germline J gene. The CDR3 runs to 15 residues. Germline CDR1 LGHNA, CDR2 YNLKQL (reference sequence). V shed 3 bases, J shed 7 bases, and the junction held 4 bases outside the gene matches.

Note on this clone: All gene names here are mouse names. The read falls 1 residue short of the CDR3 end, and the missing part is taken from the germline J gene. The V gene is TRBV13-2, the J gene TRBJ1-6; 7 bases are shared with TRBD1. TRBJ1-6 is an open reading frame, and its role is uncertain. CDR3 length: 14 amino acids. Trimming took 1 base from V and 12 from J; bases not matched to a gene: 7. Germline lookup yields CDR1 NNHNN and CDR2 SYGAGS (reference sequence). The CDR3 bases that were read are TGTGCCAGCGGTGATAGGCAGGGGGTCCGGCCCCTCTAC. This gives the protein CASGDRQGVRPLY. The CDR3 in its entirety is CASGDRQGVRPLYF.

A note on this clone: Mouse gene names apply. The CDR3 extends 1 residue past the end of the read, so its final part is completed from the germline J gene. This chain links TRBV19 with TRBJ2-7, with TRBD2 identical over 7 bases. The CDR3 runs to 15 residues. V shed 0 bases and J 0 bases; nucleotides not matched to a gene: 3. CDR1 and CDR2 from the germline V gene are FNHDT and SITEND (reference sequence). The CDR3 is CASSIGTGSSYEQYF. The CDR3 DNA, read in part, is TGTGCCAGCAGTATAGGGACTGGAAGCTCCTATGAACAGTAC.

Comments on this clone: Each gene name is a mouse one. The read is 1 residue too short to cover the CDR3 end, so that end is filled in from the germline J gene. This rearrangement joins TRBV13-1 to TRBJ2-7; 8 bases line up with TRBD1. Germline V gene lookup returns CDR1 NSHNY and CDR2 SYGAGN. Germline trimming cut 1 base from V and 5 bases from J; bases unmatched to any gene: 8. This CDR3 spans 15 amino acids. The part of the CDR3 DNA that was read is TGTGCCAGCAGTGATCCCCGCCAGGGGGCGCATGAACAGTAC. This encodes CASSDPRQGAHEQY. The CDR3 as a whole reads CASSDPRQGAHEQYF.

Comments on this clone: Gene names are the mouse ones. The read stops 1 residue short of the end of the CDR3; the missing end is completed from the germline J gene. V is TRBV13-2 and J is TRBJ1-4; D is perhaps TRBD1 (6 bases). This CDR3 comprises 17 residues. Germline CDR1 is NNHNN and CDR2 is SYGAGS (reference sequence). Trimming took 0 bases from V and 0 from J, leaving 12 bases between them. Incomplete CDR3 DNA: TGTGCCAGCGGTGATGCATGGGACAAAATTTCCAACGAAAGATTATTT. Its protein is CASGDAWDKISNERLF. The complete CDR3 protein is CASGDAWDKISNERLFF.

Concerning this clone itself: Gene labels here are mouse ones. The read ends 1 residue before the CDR3 terminus; that terminus is restored from the germline J gene. V gene TRBV19 combines with J gene TRBJ2-5; 9 nucleotides agree with TRBD1. The germline V gene encodes CDR1 FNHDT and CDR2 SITEND (reference sequence). Trimming removed 4 bases from V and 6 bases from J; junction bases left unmatched: 6. This CDR3 contains 14 residues. The chain's CDR3 is CASSFRDREDTQYF. The sequenced part of the CDR3 DNA is TGTGCCAGCAGTTTCCGGGACAGGGAGGACACCCAGTAC.

With regard to this clone: Mouse names are used for the genes. The CDR3 is cut off 1 residue early in the read; its end comes from the germline J gene. V gene TRBV19 combines with J gene TRBJ1-4, with D unclear. Germline CDR1 FNHDT, CDR2 SITEND (reference sequence). The CDR3 sequence is 11 residues long. Between the trimmed V and J ends, which lost 7 bases and 7 bases, there was a span of 8 bases. CDR3 region: CASRGGERLFF. Incomplete CDR3 DNA: TGTGCCAGCCGAGGAGGCGAAAGATTATTT.

Concerning this clone itself: The germline and genes are mouse ones. Sequencing ends 1 residue short of the CDR3 end; the germline J gene provides the rest. The V gene is TRBV13-2, the J gene TRBJ2-5; D gene unclear. The germline V gene encodes CDR1 NNHNN and CDR2 SYGAGS (reference sequence). CDR3 size: 12 residues. Trimming pared 5 bases from V and 0 bases from J, leaving 4 bases between. CDR3 DNA (partial): TGTGCCAGCGGGTTTAACCAAGACACCCAGTAC. It specifies CASGFNQDTQY. The full CDR3 is CASGFNQDTQYF.

For this clone: The genes are named according to mouse. The CDR3 extends 1 residue past the end of the read, so its final part is completed from the germline J gene. The rearrangement joins TRBV19 to TRBJ1-4; 8 nucleotides agree with TRBD1. V shed 1 base, J shed 4 bases, and the junction held 3 bases outside the gene matches. CDR3 length equals 15 residues. CDR1 and CDR2 (germline): FNHDT, SITEND (reference sequence). CDR3 DNA, as far as it was read: TGTGCCAGCAGTATAACAGGGGGAGGCAACGAAAGATTATTT. Protein product: CASSITGGGNERLF. The complete CDR3 protein is CASSITGGGNERLFF.

This clone was observed a handful of times. These gene names are mouse names. The sequenced part of the CDR3 DNA is TGTGCCAGCAGCCCCGACAGGGGGCTTTCTGGAAATACGCTCTAT. This gives the protein CASSPDRGLSGNTLY. Given in full, the CDR3 is CASSPDRGLSGNTLYF. This chain links TRBV19 with TRBJ1-3, with TRBD1 identical over 10 bases. The observed sequence ends 1 residue before the CDR3 terminus, with the missing tail filled in from the germline J gene. The CDR3 consists of 16 residues. With V trimmed by 5 bases and J by 0 bases, 5 bases remained unmatched. Germline CDR1 FNHDT, CDR2 SITEND (reference sequence).

About this clone: Gene and germline names: mouse. The missing CDR3 end, 1 residue past where the read stops, is filled in from the germline J gene. The rearrangement uses TRBV15 and TRBJ2-5, with D perhaps TRBD1 (5 bases). Trimming took 3 bases from V and 6 from J, leaving 10 bases between them. The length of the CDR3 is 13 residues. In germline, CDR1 is SGHND, CDR2 FRSKSL. CDR3 residues: CASSFQGEDTQYF. The CDR3 DNA, read in part, is TGTGCCAGCAGTTTTCAGGGAGAGGACACCCAGTAC.

In this sample, this clone turned up a few times. Mouse names are used for the genes. The CDR3 sequence: CASSHTRLGAYEQYF. Partial CDR3 DNA: TGTGCCAGCAGCCATACCAGACTGGGGGCCTATGAACAGTAC. The chain uses TRBV5 and TRBJ2-7; TRBD2 matches 9 bases. The observed sequence ends 1 residue before the CDR3 terminus, with the missing tail filled in from the germline J gene. Germline V lookup: CDR1 LGHNA, CDR2 YNLKQL (reference sequence). The junction had 5 bases not matched to a gene; V was cut back by 3 bases and J by 2 bases. The CDR3 sequence is 15 residues long.

In regard to this clone: Gene and germline names: mouse. The CDR3 region is CASGDAQGTYEQYF. The covered CDR3 bases are TGTGCCAGCGGTGATGCGCAGGGAACCTATGAACAGTAC. This chain joins TRBV13-2 and TRBJ2-7, with D tentatively TRBD1 (5 bases). With the read ending 1 residue before the CDR3 end, the germline J gene is used to fill in that end. Trimming cost V 0 bases and J 2 bases, with 9 bases left between them. Germline CDR1 is NNHNN and CDR2 is SYGAGS (reference sequence). This CDR3 region has 14 residues.

This clone has only one observation. Gene names are mouse gene names. The sequenced fragment ends 1 residue before the CDR3 boundary, so the rest is inferred from the germline J gene. The chain uses TRBV5 and TRBJ2-4, with TRBD2 matching over 10 bases. The CDR3 consists of 14 residues. CDR1 and CDR2 (germline): LGHNA, YNLKQL (reference sequence). The trim removed 4 bases at V and 5 bases at J, leaving 3 bases unmatched. This CDR3 is CASSPRLGGNTLYF. Incomplete CDR3 DNA: TGTGCCAGCAGCCCGCGACTGGGGGGAAACACCTTGTAC.